This T cell receptor (beta chain) was sequenced for a study of blood T cell repertoires in COVID-19. Method: immunoSEQ multiplex PCR; TCRdb's copy keeps in-frame clones and lacks some. This sample has about 23,000 clones; roughly 94% occur once, and the top ten carry 4% to 4.5%. V trimming: 1 base; J trimming: 5 bases; junction bases outside the gene matches: 3. Germline V lookup: CDR1 SGHVS, CDR2 FQNEAQ. The CDR3 is made up of 14 amino acids. The clonotype was recovered from a woman in her forties or fifties with active COVID-19. The chain joins TRBV7-8 to TRBJ2-5; TRBD2 aligns across 8 bases. The specimen was peripheral blood. The CDR3 sequence is CASSLGGGGETQYF. DNA for the CDR3: TGTGCCAGCAGCTTAGGAGGCGGGGGGGAGACCCAGTACTTC.